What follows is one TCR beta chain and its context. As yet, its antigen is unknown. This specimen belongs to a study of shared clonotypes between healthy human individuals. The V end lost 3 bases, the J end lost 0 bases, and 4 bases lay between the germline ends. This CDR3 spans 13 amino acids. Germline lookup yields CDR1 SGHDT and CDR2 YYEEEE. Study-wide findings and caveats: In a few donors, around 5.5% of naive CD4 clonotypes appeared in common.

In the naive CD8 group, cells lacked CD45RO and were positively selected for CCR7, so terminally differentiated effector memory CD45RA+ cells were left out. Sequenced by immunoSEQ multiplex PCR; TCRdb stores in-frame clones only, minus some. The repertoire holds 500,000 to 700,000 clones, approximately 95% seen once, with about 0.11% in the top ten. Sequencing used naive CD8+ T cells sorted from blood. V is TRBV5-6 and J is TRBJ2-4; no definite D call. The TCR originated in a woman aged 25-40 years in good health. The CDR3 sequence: CASSYLAKNIQYF. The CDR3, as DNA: TGTGCCAGCAGCTACTTAGCCAAAAACATTCAGTACTTC.